This T cell receptor beta chain was documented in a study of T-cell memory formation after mild COVID-19 (dated by TCRdb to the early 2020s). With respect to the entire study: Most TCR sequence clusters were specific to one of the two donors. T-cell clones expanding and contracting after mild COVID-19 in two donors were tracked by longitudinal TCRalpha and TCRbeta repertoire sequencing. The cohort comprised two young, previously healthy adult volunteers, one female and one male.

With respect to this clonotype: It lacks a known antigen. Per-base qualities were not stored, and no clone one base away is much larger.

The CDR3 numbers 14 residues from cysteine through phenylalanine. Only the CDR3 portion is preserved as DNA: 42 bases, with reading frame beginning at the first base. The junction shows trimming of 8 bases on V and 2 bases on J, plus 14 bases between the germline ends. CDR1 KGHSH and CDR2 LQKENI are derived from the germline V gene. The sequencer listed for this sample is Illumina NovaSeq 6000. TCRalpha and TCRbeta cDNA libraries were built by 5'RACE with constant-segment primers, adding sample barcodes and unique molecular identifiers. Trizol reagent was used to extract RNA from every sample. The libraries were amplified in two PCR steps, and the second step added a second sample barcode and Illumina TruSeq adapters. Libraries were sequenced on an Illumina NovaSeq with 2 x 150 bp paired-end reads. The paper's processing steps were these. The reads were demultiplexed and collapsed into UMI-guided consensus sequences using migec v1.2.7. Using mixcr v2.1.11, UMI consensuses were aligned to TRA and TRB V and J templates and then assembled into clonotypes. A clonotype was counted as expanded or contracted only when both edgeR and NoisET called the clonotype significant, with the noise models trained on biological replicates. For edgeR calls, the cutoffs were a false discovery rate-adjusted p below 0.01 and a log2 fold-change threshold of 1. As an exploratory analysis of dynamics, PCA with hierarchical clustering was applied to max-normalized trajectories of the 1000 most abundant clonotypes. The CD4 or CD8 phenotype of responding clones was assigned using the separately sequenced CD4+ and CD8+ repertoires. The public reads were reprocessed in TCRdb via fastp at Q25 and MiXCR, keeping in-frame beta chains. Each entry merges the rows of one CDR3 protein and shows their most common DNA and genes. TCRdb assigned the V and J calls; the authors' analysis was not used. The sample includes roughly 610,000 distinct CDR3 sequences, with 17% observed a single time. About 8.1% of the sample is held by the ten biggest clonotypes.

Overall study results and their limits: Contracting CD4+ clones were located mainly in the CM and EM memory subsets, whereas CD8+ clones were found to be enriched in EMRA. SARS-CoV-2 specificity of the second-wave clones peaking on day 37 was not confirmed. Clones contracting from day 15 to 85 had balanced CD4/CD8 phenotypes, while a second wave expanding from day 15 to 37 was biased towards CD4+. Only a couple of mild cases were covered in the study, and larger cohorts including severe cases with pre-infection samples were considered necessary. The detection of some responding clones in pre-infection memory suggests that pre-existing cross-reactive memory T cells joined the SARS-CoV-2 response.

PBMCs were isolated by Ficoll-Paque density gradient centrifugation. The sequence was collected from an adult woman who had mild COVID-19 (a few samples of this study predate the infection). The sample titles of this study are shuffled in the database, so cell type and time point are left out; the donor was told from shared clones. Rearrangement joined TRBV18 to TRBJ2-3; possibly the D gene is TRBD2, per 5 matching bases. Sequenced input: PBMCs or a T cell subset sorted from them (not recorded which). The nucleotide sequence is given as TGTGCCAGCGCTCCCGCTAGCCACACAGATACGCAGTATTTT. Its protein reads: CASAPASHTDTQYF.